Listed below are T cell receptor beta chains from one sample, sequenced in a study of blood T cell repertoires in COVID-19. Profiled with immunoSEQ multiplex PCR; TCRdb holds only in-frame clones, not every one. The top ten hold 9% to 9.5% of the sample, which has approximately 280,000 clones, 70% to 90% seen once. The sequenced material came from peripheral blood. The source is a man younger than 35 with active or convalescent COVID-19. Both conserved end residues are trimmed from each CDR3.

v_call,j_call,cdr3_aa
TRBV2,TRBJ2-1,ASRGDSLYNEQF
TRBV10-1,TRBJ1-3,ASRHPLGTDDGTIY
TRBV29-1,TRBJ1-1,SAEPGLRGFTEAF
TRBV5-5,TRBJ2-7,ASRPSGALGYEQY
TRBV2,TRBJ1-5,ASSEGQGNQPQH
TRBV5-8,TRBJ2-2,ASSLLAPSGTGELF
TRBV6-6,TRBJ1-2,ASISDRDYGYT
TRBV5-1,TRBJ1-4,ASSPGQGEMQKLF
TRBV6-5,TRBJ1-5,ASSYPTGLNQPQH
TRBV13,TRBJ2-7,ASSLEDRGSYEQY
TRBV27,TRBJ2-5,ASTPGGRGETQY
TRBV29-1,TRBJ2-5,SVGRGGARETQY
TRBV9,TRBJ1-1,ASTTGGFMNTEAF
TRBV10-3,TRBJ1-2,AISESTVSGYT
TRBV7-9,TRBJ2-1,ASSAPVSGAGQF
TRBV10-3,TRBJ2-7,AISDRTSGGPYEQY
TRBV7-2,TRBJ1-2,ASSLGQGYGYT
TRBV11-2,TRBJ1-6,ASSLDRGFVSSYNSPLH
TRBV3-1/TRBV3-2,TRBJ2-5,ASSQGASGGRETQY
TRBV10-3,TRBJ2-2,AIMDRNTGELF
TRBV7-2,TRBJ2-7,ASSLEGLAVYEQY
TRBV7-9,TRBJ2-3,ASSLGDRDPTDTQY
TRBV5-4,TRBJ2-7,ASSLFGSYEQY
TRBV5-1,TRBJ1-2,ASSLEGADYGYT
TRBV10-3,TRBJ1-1,AISEPKTGDEAF
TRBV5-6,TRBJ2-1,ASSTGGLAGYNEQF
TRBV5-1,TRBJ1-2,ASSLAGESFYGYT
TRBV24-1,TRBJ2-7,ATSDSTGPYEQY
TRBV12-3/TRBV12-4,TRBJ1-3,ASSPSSGNTIY
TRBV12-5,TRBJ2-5,ASTRGYQETQY
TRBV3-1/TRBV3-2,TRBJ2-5,ASSQERLAAQRETQY